The T cell receptor beta chain under discussion was sequenced for a study of post-analysis software for immune sequencing data. General study results and limits: TRBV5-6, TRBV5-1 and TRBV20-1 were among a few TRBV segments more frequent in patients than controls. The study found significantly lower normalized Chao1 diversity in multiple sclerosis patients than in controls.

The TCR beta cDNA libraries contained unique molecular identifiers. It was from roughly 1.1 to 9.2 million T cells that 500,000 or so cDNA molecules came. One entry per CDR3 protein, called by TCRdb with MiXCR from the PCR reads. The table includes approximately 690,000 distinct CDR3 sequences, around 64% detected once. CDR1 and CDR2 (germline): MGHDK, SYGVNS. The germline V and J ends were trimmed by 3 bases and 2 bases, with 9 bases remaining between them. This CDR3 has 14 amino acids. On this clonotype: Antigen specificity is unknown.

The sequencing sample was made of blood. The V gene is TRBV25-1, the J gene TRBJ2-3; TRBD1 might be the D (6 bases). This sequence was found in a girl aged 2 to 9 with multiple sclerosis. The CDR3 loop is CASSERDNTDTQYF. Here the CDR3 DNA reads TGTGCCAGCAGTGAGAGGGACAACACAGATACGCAGTATTTT. Filled out from reference TRBV25-1 and TRBJ2-3, the complete variable domain reads EADIYQTPRYLVIGTGKKITLECSQTMGHDKMYWYQQDPGMELHLIHYSYGVNSTEKGDLSSESTVSRIRTEHFPLTLESARPSHTSQYLCASSERDNTDTQYFGPGTRLTVL.